The clone carrying this T cell receptor beta chain occurred a few times. The sample is drawn from a study of T-cell memory formation after mild COVID-19. With 2 bases removed from V and 4 bases from J, the gap between germline ends came to 14 bases. The CDR3 loop spans 15 amino acids. The V gene's germline CDR1 is MGHRA and CDR2 YSYEKL. One entry per CDR3 protein results from TCRdb running MiXCR on the 5' RACE reads. The data hold 550,000 to 700,000 distinct CDR3 sequences, with roughly 17% observed a single time. The receptor was isolated from an adult woman who had mild COVID-19 (a few samples of this study predate the infection). Cell type and time point are not known. This chain links TRBV4-1 with TRBJ1-2, with a weak D call TRBD1 (6 bases). Source material: PBMCs or a T cell subset sorted from them (not recorded which). The CDR3 sequence: CASSQHLGGGYGYTF. CDR3 coding DNA: TGCGCCAGCAGCCAACACCTTGGGGGCGGCTATGGCTACACCTTC.